This T cell receptor beta chain was recorded in a study of blood T cell repertoires in COVID-19 (dated by TCRdb to 2018 to 2020). Concerning the study at large: Samples covering the acute and convalescent phases of COVID-19 were provided by collaborators in the United States, Italy and Spain. The material from the prospective study consisted of cDNA or gDNA derived from T cells, B-cell-depleted T cells, or PBMCs. Deeply sampled blood TCRbeta repertoires from subjects exposed to, actively infected with, or recovered from COVID-19 were included in the dataset. The repertoires were released in a freely available public database meant as a resource for research on the immune response to SARS-CoV-2. The samples were drawn from the first 160 participants of the ongoing ImmuneRACE study and from over 950 subjects provided by 6 global collaborators. The sample metadata nearly always contained a de-identified subject ID, COVID-19 status, age in years and sex. Where HLA class I and class II types were available, the types were taken from metadata supplied by the sample provider, not from assay-based typing. Overall study results and their limits: The amount of clinical and demographic metadata varied by source and participant and was provided uncurated.

This clone was seen only a few times. It has no known antigen specificity. One base away there is no much larger clone; base qualities are not given. The trim is 3 bases for V and 2 bases for J, with a gap of 16 bases between the germline ends. CDR1 and CDR2, per the germline V gene, are SGHRS and YFSETQ. From the cysteine up to the phenylalanine, the CDR3 has a length of 16 residues. Only the CDR3 DNA is retained, 48 bases long and in frame from the first base. The immunoSEQ Assay, a bias-controlled multiplex PCR, was used to amplify TCRbeta CDR3 regions from genomic DNA. The authors processed their data as follows. Nucleated cell counts per sample were estimated from amplification of reference gene primers within the assay. To quantify the absolute abundance of each unique TCRbeta CDR3 rearrangement, sequence reads were collapsed and filtered. For each sample, productive Simpson clonality was calculated by taking the square root of Simpson's diversity index across productive rearrangements. TCRdb holds this immuneACCESS table with in-frame rearrangements only. Some clones are missing; in checked studies, unresolved V genes explain under half, and the rest has no known cause. The DNA was the basis for D and trimming; V, J and clone size are from that table. Within this sample are roughly 100,000 clones, with about 90% of them counted one time only. The ten most abundant clones make up around 4% of the sample.

Whole blood was collected in K2EDTA tubes by collaborating institutions according to the institutions' own protocols. For TCRbeta analysis, collaborators shipped samples in one of three forms: frozen whole blood, isolated PBMCs, or DNA extracted from either of those sample types. Sequences were obtained from peripheral blood. The rearrangement joined TRBV5-1 to TRBJ2-3; TRBD2 could be the D gene, as 7 bases match. The receptor's source is a man aged 18-30 years with acute or convalescent COVID-19. The bases are TGCGCCAGCAGCTCGCAGAGGGGGGGATACACAGATACGCAGTATTTT. Its protein product is CASSSQRGGYTDTQYF.